The following is a T cell receptor (beta chain) sequence with its context. The target antigen is unknown. Primers included in the PCR were 60 Vbeta and 13 Jbeta primers. The protocol was immunoSEQ multiplex PCR, while the TCRdb copy is restricted to in-frame clones and leaves out a portion. The table lists some 150,000 clones, around three quarters of them singletons, with 1.6% in the top ten. Germline CDR1 and CDR2: SQVTM and ANQGSEA. This CDR3 contains 14 residues. Trimming cost V 6 bases and J 4 bases; bases outside gene matches: 9. The data stem from a study of cytomegalovirus exposure and HLA in healthy donors. Study findings and constraints: Presence/absence analyses assumed roughly uniform sequencing depth across donors.

This clonotype was sampled from a woman aged 25 to 39 in good health and CMV-seronegative. The rearrangement uses TRBV29-1 and TRBJ1-2; the match to TRBD1 covers 9 bases. Sample: PBMCs. CDR3 protein: CSVEVSGQGYGYTF. CDR3 nucleotides: TGCAGCGTGGAGGTTTCGGGACAGGGCTATGGCTACACCTTC.